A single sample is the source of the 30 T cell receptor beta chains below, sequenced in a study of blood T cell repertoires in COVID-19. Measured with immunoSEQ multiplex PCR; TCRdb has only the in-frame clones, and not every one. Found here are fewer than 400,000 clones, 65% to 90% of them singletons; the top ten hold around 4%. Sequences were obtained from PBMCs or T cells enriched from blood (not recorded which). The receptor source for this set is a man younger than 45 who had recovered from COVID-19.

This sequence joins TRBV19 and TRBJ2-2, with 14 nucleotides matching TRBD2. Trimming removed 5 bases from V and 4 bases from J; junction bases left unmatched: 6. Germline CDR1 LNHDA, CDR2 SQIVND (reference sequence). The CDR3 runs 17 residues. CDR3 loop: CASSRLAGGSSTGELFF. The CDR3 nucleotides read TGTGCCAGTAGTCGACTAGCGGGAGGGTCGAGCACCGGGGAGCTGTTTTTT.

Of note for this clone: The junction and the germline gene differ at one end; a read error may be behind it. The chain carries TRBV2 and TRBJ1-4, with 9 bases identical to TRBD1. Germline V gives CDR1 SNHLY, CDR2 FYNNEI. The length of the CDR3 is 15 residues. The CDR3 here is CASSEDRGRWGTNHF. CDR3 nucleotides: TGTGCCAGCAGTGAAGACAGGGGGCGCTGGGGCACGAACCATTTT.

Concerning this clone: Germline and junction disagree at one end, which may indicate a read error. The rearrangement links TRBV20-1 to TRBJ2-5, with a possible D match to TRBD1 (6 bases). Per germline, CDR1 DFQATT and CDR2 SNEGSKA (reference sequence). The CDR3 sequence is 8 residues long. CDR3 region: CSARDRNF. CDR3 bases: TGCAGTGCTAGGGACAGAAACTTC.

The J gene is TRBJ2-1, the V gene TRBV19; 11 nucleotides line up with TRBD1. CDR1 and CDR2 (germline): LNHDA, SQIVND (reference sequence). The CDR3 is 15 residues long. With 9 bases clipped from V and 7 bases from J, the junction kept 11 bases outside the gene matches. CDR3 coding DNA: TGTGCCAGCACGAGCGGACAGGGGGCCGGGAATGAGCAGTTCTTC. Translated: CASTSGQGAGNEQFF.

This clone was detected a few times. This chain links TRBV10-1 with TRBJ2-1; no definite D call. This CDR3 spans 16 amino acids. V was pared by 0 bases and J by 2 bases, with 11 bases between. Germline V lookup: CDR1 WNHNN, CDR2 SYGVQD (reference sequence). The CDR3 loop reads CASSESRSPPYNEQFF. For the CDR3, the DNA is TGCGCCAGCAGTGAGTCGAGATCTCCGCCCTACAATGAGCAGTTCTTC.

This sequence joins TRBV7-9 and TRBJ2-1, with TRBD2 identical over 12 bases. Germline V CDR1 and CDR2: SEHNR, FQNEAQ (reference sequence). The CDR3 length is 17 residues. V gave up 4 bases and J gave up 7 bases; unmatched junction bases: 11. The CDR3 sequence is CASSSLAGGQSGNEQFF. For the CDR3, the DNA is TGTGCCAGCAGCTCCCTAGCGGGAGGGCAGTCGGGGAATGAGCAGTTCTTC.

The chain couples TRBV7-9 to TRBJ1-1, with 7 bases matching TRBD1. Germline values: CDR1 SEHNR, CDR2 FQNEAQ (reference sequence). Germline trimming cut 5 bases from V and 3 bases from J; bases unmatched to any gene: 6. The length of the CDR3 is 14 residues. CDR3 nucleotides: TGTGCCAGCAGCCGAAGACAGGGCGACACTGAAGCTTTCTTT. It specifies CASSRRQGDTEAFF.

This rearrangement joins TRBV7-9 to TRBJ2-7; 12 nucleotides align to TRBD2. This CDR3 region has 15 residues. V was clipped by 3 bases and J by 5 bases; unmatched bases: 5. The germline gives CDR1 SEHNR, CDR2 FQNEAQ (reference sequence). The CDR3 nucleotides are TGTGCCAGCAGCTTCTGGACTAGCGGGATCGACGAGCAGTACTTC. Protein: CASSFWTSGIDEQYF.

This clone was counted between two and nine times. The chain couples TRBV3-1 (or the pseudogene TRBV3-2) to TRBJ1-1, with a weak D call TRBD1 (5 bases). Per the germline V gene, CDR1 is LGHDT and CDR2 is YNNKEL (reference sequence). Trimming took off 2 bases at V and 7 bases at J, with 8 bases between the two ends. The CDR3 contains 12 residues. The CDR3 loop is CASSQRRGEAFF. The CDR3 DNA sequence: TGTGCCAGCAGCCAAAGGAGGGGTGAAGCTTTCTTT.

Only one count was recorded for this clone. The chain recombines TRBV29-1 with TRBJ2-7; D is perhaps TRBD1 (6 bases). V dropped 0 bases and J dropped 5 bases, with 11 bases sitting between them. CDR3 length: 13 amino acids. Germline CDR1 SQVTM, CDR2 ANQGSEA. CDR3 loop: CSVEDLQGDEQYF. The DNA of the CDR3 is TGCAGCGTTGAAGACCTACAGGGTGACGAGCAGTACTTC.

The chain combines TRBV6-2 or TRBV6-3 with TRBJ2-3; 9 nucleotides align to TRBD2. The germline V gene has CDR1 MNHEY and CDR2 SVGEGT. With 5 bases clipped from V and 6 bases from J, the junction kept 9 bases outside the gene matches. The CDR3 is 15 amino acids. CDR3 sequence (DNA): TGTGCCAGCAGTGACGGACTAGCGATTAAGGATACGCAGTATTTT. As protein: CASSDGLAIKDTQYF.

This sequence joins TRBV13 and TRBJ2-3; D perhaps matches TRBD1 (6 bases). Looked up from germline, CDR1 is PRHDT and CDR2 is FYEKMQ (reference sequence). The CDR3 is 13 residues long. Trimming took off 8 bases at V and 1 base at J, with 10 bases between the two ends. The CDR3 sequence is CASARQGTDTQYF. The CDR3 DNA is TGTGCCAGCGCCCGACAGGGCACAGATACGCAGTATTTT. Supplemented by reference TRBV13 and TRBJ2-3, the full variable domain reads AAGVIQSPRHLIKEKRETATLKCYPIPRHDTVYWYQQGPGQDPQFLISFYEKMQSDKGSIPDRFSAQQFSDYHSELNMSSLELGDSALYFCASARQGTDTQYFGPGTRLTVL.

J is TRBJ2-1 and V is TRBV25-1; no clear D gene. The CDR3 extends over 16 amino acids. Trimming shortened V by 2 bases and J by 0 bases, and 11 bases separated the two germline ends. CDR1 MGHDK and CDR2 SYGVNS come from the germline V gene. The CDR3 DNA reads TGTGCCAGCAGTGAAGTGAGCGCTAGCTCCTACAATGAGCAGTTCTTC. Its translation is CASSEVSASSYNEQFF.

The CDR3 region has the DNA TGTGCCATCAGTGACTCACAGGGTACGGGCAATTCACCCCTCCACTTT. As protein: CAISDSQGTGNSPLHF. The chain uses TRBV10-3 and TRBJ1-6, with D possibly TRBD1 on 6 matching bases. This CDR3 contains 16 residues. Trimming cost V 3 bases and J 7 bases, with 16 bases left between them. Per the germline V gene, CDR1 is ENHRY and CDR2 is SYGVKD.

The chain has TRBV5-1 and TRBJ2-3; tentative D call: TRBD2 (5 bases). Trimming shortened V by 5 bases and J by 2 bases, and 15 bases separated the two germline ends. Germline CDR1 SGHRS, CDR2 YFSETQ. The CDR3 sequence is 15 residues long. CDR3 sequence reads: CASSLGGPNTDTQYF. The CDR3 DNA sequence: TGCGCCAGCAGTTTAGGCGGGCCTAACACAGATACGCAGTATTTT.

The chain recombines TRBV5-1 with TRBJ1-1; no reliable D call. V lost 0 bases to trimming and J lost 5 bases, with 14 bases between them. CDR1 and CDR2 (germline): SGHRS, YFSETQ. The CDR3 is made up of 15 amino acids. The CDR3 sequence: CASSLEVPAGTEAFF. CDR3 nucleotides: TGCGCCAGCAGCTTGGAGGTTCCCGCGGGTACTGAAGCTTTCTTT.

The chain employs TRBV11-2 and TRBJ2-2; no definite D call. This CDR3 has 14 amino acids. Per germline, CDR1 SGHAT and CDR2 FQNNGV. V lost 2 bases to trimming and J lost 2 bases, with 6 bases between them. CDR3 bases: TGTGCCAGCAGCTTATTCTCTAACACCGGGGAGCTGTTTTTT. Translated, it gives CASSLFSNTGELFF.

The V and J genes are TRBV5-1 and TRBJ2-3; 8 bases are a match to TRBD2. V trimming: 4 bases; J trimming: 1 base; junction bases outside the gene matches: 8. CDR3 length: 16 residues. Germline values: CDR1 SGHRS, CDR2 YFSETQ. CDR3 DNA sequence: TGCGCCAGCAGCCCGAGGACTAGCCGGGGCACAGATACGCAGTATTTT. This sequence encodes CASSPRTSRGTDTQYF.

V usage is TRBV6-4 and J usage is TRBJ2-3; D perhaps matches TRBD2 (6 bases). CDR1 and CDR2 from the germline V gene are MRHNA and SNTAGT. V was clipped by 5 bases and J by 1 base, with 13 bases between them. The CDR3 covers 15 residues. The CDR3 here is CASSQTRAGTDTQYF. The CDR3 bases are TGTGCCAGCAGTCAGACTAGGGCGGGCACAGATACGCAGTATTTT.

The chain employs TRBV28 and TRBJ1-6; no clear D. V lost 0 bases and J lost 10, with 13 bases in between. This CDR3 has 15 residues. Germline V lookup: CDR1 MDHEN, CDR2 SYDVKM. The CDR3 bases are TGTGCCAGCAGTTTATGGGCAGGAGGTGGATCACCCCTCCACTTT. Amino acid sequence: CASSLWAGGGSPLHF. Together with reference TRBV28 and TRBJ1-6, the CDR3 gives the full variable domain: DVKVTQSSRYLVKRTGEKVFLECVQDMDHENMFWYRQDPGLGLRLIYFSYDVKMKEKGDIPEGYSVSREKKERFSLILESASTNQTSMYLCASSLWAGGGSPLHFGNGTRLTVT.

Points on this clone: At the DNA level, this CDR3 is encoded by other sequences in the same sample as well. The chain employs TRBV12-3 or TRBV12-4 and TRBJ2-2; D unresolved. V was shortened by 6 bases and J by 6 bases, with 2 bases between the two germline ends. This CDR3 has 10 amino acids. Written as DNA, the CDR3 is TGTGCCAGCAGCTCCGGGGAGCTGTTTTTT. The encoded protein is CASSSGELFF.

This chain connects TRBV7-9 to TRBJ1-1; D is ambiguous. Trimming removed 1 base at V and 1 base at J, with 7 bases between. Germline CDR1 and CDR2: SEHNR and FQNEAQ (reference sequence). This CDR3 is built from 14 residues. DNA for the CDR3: TGTGCCAGCAGCTTAGTTGCAGGGAACACTGAAGCTTTCTTT. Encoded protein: CASSLVAGNTEAFF.

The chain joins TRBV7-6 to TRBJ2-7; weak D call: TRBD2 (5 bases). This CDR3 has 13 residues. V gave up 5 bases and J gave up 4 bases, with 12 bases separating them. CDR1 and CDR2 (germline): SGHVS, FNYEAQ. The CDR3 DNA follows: TGTGCCAGCAGCATCGGGGAATCGTACGAGCAGTACTTC. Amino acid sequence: CASSIGESYEQYF.

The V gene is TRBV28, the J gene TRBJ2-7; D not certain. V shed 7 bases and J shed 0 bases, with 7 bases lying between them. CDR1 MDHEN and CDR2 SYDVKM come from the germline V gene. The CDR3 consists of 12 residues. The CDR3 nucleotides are TGTGCCAGCACGCCCAGCTCCTACGAGCAGTACTTC. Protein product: CASTPSSYEQYF.

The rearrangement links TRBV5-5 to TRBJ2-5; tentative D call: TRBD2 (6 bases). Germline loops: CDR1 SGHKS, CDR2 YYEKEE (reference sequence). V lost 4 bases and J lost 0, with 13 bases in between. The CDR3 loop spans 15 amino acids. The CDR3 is CASSPGLPNQETQYF. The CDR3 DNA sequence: TGTGCCAGCAGCCCGGGACTTCCTAACCAAGAGACCCAGTACTTC.

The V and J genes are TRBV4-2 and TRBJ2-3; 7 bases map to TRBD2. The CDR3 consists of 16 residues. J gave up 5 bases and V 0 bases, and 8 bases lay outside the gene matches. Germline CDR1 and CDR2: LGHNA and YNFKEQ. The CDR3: CASSQDSAGDGDTQYF. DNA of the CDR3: TGTGCCAGCAGCCAAGATTCGGCGGGAGACGGAGATACGCAGTATTTT.

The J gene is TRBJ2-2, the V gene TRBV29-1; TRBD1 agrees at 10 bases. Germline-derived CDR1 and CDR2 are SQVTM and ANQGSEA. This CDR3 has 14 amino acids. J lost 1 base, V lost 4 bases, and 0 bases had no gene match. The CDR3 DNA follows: TGCAGCGTTGGGACAGGGGGGAACACCGGGGAGCTGTTTTTT. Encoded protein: CSVGTGGNTGELFF.

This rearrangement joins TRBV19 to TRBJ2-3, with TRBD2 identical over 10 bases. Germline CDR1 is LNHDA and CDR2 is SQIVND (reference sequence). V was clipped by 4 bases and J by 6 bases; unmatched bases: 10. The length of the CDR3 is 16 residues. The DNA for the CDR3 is TGTGCCAGTAGTAAACGGGAACTAGCGGGATCGGATACGCAGTATTTT. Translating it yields CASSKRELAGSDTQYF.

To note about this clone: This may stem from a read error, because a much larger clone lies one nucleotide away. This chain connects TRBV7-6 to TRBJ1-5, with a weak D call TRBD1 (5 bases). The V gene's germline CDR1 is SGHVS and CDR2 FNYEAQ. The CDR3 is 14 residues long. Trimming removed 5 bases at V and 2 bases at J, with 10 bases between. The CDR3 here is CASSVGGGNQPQHF. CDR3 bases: TGTGCCAGCAGCGTCGGGGGGGGCAATCAGCCCCAGCATTTT.

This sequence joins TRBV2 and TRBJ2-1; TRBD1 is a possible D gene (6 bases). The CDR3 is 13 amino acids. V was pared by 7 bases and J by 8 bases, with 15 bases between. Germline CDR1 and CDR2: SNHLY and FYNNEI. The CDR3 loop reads CASTTNWGHEQFF. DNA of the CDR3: TGTGCCAGCACCACAAACTGGGGGCATGAGCAGTTCTTC.